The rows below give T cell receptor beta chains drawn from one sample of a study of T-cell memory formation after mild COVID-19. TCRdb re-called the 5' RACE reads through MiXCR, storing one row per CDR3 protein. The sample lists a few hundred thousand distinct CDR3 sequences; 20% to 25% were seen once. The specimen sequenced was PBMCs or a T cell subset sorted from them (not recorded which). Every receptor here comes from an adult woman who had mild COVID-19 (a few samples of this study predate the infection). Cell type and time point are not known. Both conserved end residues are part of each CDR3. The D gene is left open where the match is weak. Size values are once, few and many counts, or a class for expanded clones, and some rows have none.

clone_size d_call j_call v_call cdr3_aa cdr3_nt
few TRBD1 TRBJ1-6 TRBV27 CASSSGQGGANSPLHF TGTGCCAGCAGTTCCGGACAGGGGGGTGCTAATTCACCCCTCCACTTT
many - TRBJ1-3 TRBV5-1 CASSLAGDGNTIYF TGCGCCAGCAGCTTGGCGGGAGATGGAAACACCATATATTTT
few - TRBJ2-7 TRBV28 CASSPPGKSYEQYF TGTGCCAGCAGCCCCCCAGGGAAATCCTACGAGCAGTACTTC
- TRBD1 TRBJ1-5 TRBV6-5 CASRETGGWEPQHF TGTGCCAGCAGGGAAACAGGGGGCTGGGAGCCCCAGCATTTT
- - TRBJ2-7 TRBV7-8 CASSLVVTVAIGEQYF TGTGCCAGCAGCTTAGTGGTGACAGTGGCGATCGGCGAGCAGTACTTC
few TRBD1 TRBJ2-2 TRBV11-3 CASSLELVGTENTGELFF TGTGCCAGCAGCTTAGAACTAGTCGGGACAGAGAACACCGGGGAGCTGTTTTTT
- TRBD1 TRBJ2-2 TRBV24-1 CATSDGQDLTGELFF TGTGCCACCAGTGACGGACAGGACCTCACCGGGGAGCTGTTTTTT
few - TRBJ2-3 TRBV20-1 CSARDRGEWDTQYF TGCAGTGCTAGAGATCGAGGGGAGTGGGATACGCAGTATTTT
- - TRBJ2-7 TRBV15 CATSFRTESYEQYF TGTGCCACCAGCTTTCGGACCGAATCCTACGAGCAGTACTTC
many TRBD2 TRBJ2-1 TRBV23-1 CASSQFWRLAPTTDNEQFF TGCGCCAGCAGTCAATTCTGGAGACTAGCGCCCACGACGGACAATGAGCAGTTCTTC
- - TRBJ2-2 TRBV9 CASSGTPGLGSGELFF TGTGCCAGCAGCGGGACCCCAGGGCTCGGAAGCGGGGAGCTGTTTTTT
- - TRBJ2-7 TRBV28 CASSLFSHYEQYF TGTGCCAGCAGTTTGTTTAGTCACTACGAGCAGTACTTC
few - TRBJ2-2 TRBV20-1 CSAPAGINTGELFF TGCAGTGCTCCTGCGGGGATTAACACCGGGGAGCTGTTTTTT
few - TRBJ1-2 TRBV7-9 CASSLPRTEKYGYTF TGTGCCAGCAGCTTACCTCGGACAGAAAAGTATGGCTACACCTTC
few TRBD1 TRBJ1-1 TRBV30 CAVRQGYRMNTEAFF TGTGCCGTACGACAGGGGTACCGAATGAACACTGAAGCTTTCTTT
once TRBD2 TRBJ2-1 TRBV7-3 CASSFLAGGPGNEQFF TGTGCCAGCAGCTTCCTAGCGGGAGGGCCTGGGAATGAGCAGTTCTTC
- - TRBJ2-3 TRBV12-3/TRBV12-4 CASCYGGLTDTQYF TGTGCCAGCTGCTACGGGGGCCTTACAGATACGCAGTATTTT
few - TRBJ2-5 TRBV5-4 CASSLGPQQVQETQYF TGTGCCAGCAGCTTGGGCCCTCAACAGGTTCAAGAGACCCAGTACTTC
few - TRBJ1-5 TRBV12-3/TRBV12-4 CASSLNMVTRNQPQHF TGTGCCAGCAGTCTAAACATGGTCACACGAAATCAGCCCCAGCATTTT
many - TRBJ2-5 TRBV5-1 CASSLVSAGSSGETQYF TGCGCCAGCAGCTTGGTTTCGGCAGGGTCGTCGGGGGAGACCCAGTACTTC
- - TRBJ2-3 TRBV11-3 CASSPGSGGTQYF TGTGCCAGCAGCCCGGGATCAGGCGGTACGCAGTATTTT
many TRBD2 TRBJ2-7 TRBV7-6 CASSPRLAGAYEQYF TGTGCCAGCAGTCCCCGACTAGCGGGAGCCTACGAGCAGTACTTC
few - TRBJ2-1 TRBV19 CASSIRTLASGHEQFF TGTGCCAGTAGTATACGGACCCTCGCGAGTGGCCATGAGCAGTTCTTC
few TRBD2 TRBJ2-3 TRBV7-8 CASSPGTSGGSPLTDTQYF TGTGCCAGCAGCCCGGGGACTAGCGGGGGGTCACCCCTCACAGATACGCAGTATTTT
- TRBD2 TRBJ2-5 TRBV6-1 CASSPGTSQYF TGTGCCAGCAGCCCTGGGACTAGCCAGTACTTC
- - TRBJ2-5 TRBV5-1 CASSVHPEAEASF TGCGCCAGCAGCGTACACCCGGAGGCCGAGGCGAGCTTC
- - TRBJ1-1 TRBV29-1 CSVEGKTEAFF TGCAGCGTTGAAGGGAAGACTGAAGCTTTCTTT
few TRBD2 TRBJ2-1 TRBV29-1 CSVEGVSGVGDFNEQFF TGCAGCGTTGAAGGAGTTAGCGGGGTGGGTGATTTCAATGAGCAGTTCTTC
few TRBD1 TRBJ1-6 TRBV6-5 CASSPGTGLMGSPLHF TGTGCCAGCAGTCCCGGGACAGGGCTGATGGGTTCACCCCTCCACTTT
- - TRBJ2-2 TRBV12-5 CASGLGGELFF TGTGCTAGTGGTTTAGGAGGGGAGCTGTTTTTT
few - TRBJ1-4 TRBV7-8 CASSLGTNEKLFF TGTGCCAGCAGCTTAGGGACAAATGAAAAACTGTTTTTT
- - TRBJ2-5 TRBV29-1 CSVVPIQEAQYF TGCAGCGTTGTTCCCATCCAAGAAGCCCAGTACTTC
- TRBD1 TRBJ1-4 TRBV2 CASRDRPDEKLFF TGTGCCAGCAGGGACAGGCCGGATGAAAAACTGTTTTTT
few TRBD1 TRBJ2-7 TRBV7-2 CASSLGTGGNEQYF TGTGCCAGCAGCTTAGGGACAGGGGGCAACGAGCAGTACTTC
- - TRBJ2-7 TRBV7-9 CAGGGWAQYF TGTGCCGGCGGCGGGTGGGCGCAGTACTTC
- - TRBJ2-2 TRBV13 CASSWSRGNTGELFF TGTGCCAGCAGTTGGAGTAGGGGAAACACCGGGGAGCTGTTTTTT
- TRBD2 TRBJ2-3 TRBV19 CASSMGTRVKLTDTQYF TGTGCCAGTAGTATGGGGACTAGGGTAAAATTGACAGATACGCAGTATTTT